This TCR beta chain was profiled in a study of graft-versus-host responses after intestinal transplantation. For this clone: Its target is unknown.

TCRdb's copy holds only in-frame clones and misses some; the assay was immunoSEQ multiplex PCR. The table has about 130,000 clones, 80% to 95% seen once. The starting material was unstimulated CD4+ T cells sorted from spleen or lymph node cells, obtained before intestinal transplant. The TCR was taken from a human donor who received an intestinal transplant.

The CDR3 nucleotides read TGTGCCAGTAGTATAGACAAGCGAGGGCTTGGAAACACCATATATTTT. The encoded protein is CASSIDKRGLGNTIYF. The chain uses TRBV19 and TRBJ1-3; D not resolved. V was pared by 0 bases and J by 3 bases, with 12 bases between. Germline V lookup: CDR1 LNHDA, CDR2 SQIVND (reference sequence). CDR3 size: 16 residues. Combining the CDR3 with reference TRBV19 and TRBJ1-3 gives the whole variable domain DGGITQSPKYLFRKEGQNVTLSCEQNLNHDAMYWYRQDPGQGLRLIYYSQIVNDFQKGDIAEGYSVSREKKESFPLTVTSAQKNPTAFYLCASSIDKRGLGNTIYFGEGSWLTVV.